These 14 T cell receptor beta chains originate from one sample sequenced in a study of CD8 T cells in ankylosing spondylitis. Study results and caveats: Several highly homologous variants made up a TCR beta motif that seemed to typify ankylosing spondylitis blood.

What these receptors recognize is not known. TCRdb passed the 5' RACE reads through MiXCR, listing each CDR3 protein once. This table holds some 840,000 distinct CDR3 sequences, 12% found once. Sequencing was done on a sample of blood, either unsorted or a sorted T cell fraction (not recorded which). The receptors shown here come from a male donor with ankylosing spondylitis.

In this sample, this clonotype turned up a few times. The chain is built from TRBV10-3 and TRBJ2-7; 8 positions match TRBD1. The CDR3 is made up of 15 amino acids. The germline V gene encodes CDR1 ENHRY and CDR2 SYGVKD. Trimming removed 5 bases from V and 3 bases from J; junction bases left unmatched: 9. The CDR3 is CAISMDRERGYEQYF. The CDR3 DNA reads TGTGCCATCAGTATGGACAGGGAAAGGGGCTACGAGCAGTACTTC.

CDR3 bases: TGTGCCAGCAGTTTAACGCTAGGTTTCTACGAGCAGTACTTC. This gives the protein CASSLTLGFYEQYF. This chain links TRBV28 with TRBJ2-7; D is unclear. V lost 2 bases to trimming and J lost 3 bases, with 11 bases between them. The CDR3 is 14 amino acids. Germline CDR1 MDHEN, CDR2 SYDVKM.

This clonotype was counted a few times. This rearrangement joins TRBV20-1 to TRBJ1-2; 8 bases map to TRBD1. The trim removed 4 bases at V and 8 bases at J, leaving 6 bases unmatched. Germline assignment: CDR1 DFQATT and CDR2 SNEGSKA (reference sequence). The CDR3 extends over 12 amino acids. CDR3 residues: CSATQGAGGYTF. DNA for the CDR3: TGCAGTGCTACTCAGGGGGCTGGAGGCTACACCTTC.

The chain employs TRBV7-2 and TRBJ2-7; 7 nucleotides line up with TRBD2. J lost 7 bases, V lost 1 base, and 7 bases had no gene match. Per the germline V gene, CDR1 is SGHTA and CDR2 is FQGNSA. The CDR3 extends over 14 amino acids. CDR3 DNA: TGTGCCAGCAGCTTAGGGGGGGGGATGCGGGAGCAGTACTTC. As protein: CASSLGGGMREQYF.

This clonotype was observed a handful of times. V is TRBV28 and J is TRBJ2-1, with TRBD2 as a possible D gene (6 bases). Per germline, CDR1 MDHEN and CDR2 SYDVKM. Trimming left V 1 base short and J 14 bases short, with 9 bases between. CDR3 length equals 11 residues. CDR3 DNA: TGTGCCAGCAGTTTATTTGGGGAGGAGTTCTTC. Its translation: CASSLFGEEFF.

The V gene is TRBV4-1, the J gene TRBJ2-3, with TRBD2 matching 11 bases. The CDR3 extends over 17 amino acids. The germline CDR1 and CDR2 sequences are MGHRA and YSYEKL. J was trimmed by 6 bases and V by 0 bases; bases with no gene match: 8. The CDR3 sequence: CASSQDTSGSRWDTQYF. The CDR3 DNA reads TGCGCCAGCAGCCAAGATACTAGCGGGAGTCGGTGGGATACGCAGTATTTT.

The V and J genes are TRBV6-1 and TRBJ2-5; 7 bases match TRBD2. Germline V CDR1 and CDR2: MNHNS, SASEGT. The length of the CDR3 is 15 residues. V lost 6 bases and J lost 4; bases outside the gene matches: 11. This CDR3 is CASSPLGGSGETQYF. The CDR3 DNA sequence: TGTGCCAGCAGCCCCCTCGGGGGGTCTGGAGAGACCCAGTACTTC.

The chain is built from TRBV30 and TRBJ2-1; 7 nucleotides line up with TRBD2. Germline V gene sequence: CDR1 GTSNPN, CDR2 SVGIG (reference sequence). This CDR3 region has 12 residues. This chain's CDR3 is CAYSGTYNEQFF. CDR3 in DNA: TGTGCGTACAGCGGGACCTACAATGAGCAGTTCTTC.

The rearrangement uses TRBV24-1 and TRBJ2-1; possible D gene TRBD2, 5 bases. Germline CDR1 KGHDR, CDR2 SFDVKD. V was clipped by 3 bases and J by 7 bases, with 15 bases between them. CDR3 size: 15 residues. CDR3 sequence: CATSDPRVSRNEQFF. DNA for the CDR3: TGTGCCACCAGTGATCCGCGGGTATCGCGAAATGAGCAGTTCTTC.

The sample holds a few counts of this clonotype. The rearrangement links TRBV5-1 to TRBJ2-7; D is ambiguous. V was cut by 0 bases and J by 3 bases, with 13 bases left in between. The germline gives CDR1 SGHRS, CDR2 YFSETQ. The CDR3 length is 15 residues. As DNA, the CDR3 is TGCGCCAGCAGCTTGGAACCCGGGTCCTACTACGAGCAGTACTTC. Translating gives CASSLEPGSYYEQYF.

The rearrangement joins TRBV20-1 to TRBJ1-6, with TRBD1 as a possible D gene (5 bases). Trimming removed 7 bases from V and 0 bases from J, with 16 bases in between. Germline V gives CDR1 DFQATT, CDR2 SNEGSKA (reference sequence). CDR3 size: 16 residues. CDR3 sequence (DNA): TGCAGTGTAATCCAGGGCGGGGGCTCCTATAATTCACCCCTCCACTTT. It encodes CSVIQGGGSYNSPLHF.

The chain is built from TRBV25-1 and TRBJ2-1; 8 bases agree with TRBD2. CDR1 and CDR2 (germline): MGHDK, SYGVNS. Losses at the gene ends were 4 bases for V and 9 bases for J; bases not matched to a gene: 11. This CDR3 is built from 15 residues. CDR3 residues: CASSGQREYLAEQFF. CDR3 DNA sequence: TGTGCCAGCAGTGGTCAGCGGGAGTACTTAGCTGAGCAGTTCTTC.

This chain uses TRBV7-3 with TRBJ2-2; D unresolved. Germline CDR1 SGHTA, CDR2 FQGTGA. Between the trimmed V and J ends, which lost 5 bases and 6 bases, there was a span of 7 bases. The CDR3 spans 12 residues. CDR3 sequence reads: CASSVLSGELFF. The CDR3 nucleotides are TGTGCCAGCAGCGTTCTCTCCGGGGAGCTGTTTTTT.

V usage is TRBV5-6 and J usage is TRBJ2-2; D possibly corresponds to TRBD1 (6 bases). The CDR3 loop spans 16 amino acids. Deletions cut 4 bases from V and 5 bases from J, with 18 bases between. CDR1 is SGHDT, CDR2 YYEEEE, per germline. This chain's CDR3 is CASSQQGWAGTGELFF. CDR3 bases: TGTGCCAGCAGCCAACAGGGATGGGCTGGAACCGGGGAGCTGTTTTTT.